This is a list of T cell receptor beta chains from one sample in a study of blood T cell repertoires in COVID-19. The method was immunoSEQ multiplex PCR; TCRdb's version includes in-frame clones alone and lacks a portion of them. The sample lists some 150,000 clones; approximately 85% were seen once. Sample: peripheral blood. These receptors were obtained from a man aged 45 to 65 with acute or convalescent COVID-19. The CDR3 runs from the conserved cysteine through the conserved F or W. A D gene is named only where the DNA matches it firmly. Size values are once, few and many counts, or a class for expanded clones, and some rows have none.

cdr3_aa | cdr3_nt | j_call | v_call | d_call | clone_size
CASRLVLETSGKSSYNEQFF | TGCGCCAGCAGACTTGTTTTAGAGACTAGCGGGAAGAGCTCCTACAATGAGCAGTTCTTC | TRBJ2-1 | TRBV4-1 | TRBD2 | -
CASRAPGQGGEQFF | TGTGCCAGCAGGGCGCCGGGACAGGGAGGTGAGCAGTTCTTC | TRBJ2-1 | TRBV9 | TRBD1 | once
CASSPRSSIPSEANVLTF | TGTGCCAGCAGCCCCCGGTCCTCCATACCCTCTGAGGCCAACGTCCTGACTTTC | TRBJ2-6 | TRBV21-1 | - | -
CASSEAVAGGRETQYF | TGTGCCAGCAGTGAAGCGGTGGCAGGGGGCCGAGAGACCCAGTACTTC | TRBJ2-5 | TRBV6-1 | TRBD1 | -
CASSGNNQPQHF | TGTGCCAGCAGCGGGAACAATCAGCCCCAGCATTTT | TRBJ1-5 | TRBV2 | - | -
CASSLQGASPLHF | TGTGCCAGCAGCTTACAGGGGGCTTCACCCCTCCACTTT | TRBJ1-6 | TRBV11-3 | TRBD1 | -
CATPGAITGELFF | TGTGCCACCCCAGGGGCGATCACCGGGGAGCTGTTTTTT | TRBJ2-2 | TRBV28 | - | -
CAWTNNHGPSGNTIYF | TGTGCCTGGACGAACAACCATGGTCCCTCTGGAAACACCATATATTTT | TRBJ1-3 | TRBV30 | - | -
CASSPSRGPRGGHIVSNQPQHF | TGTGCCAGCAGTCCCAGTCGGGGTCCGAGAGGTGGCCATATCGTAAGCAATCAGCCCCAGCATTTT | TRBJ1-5 | TRBV28 | - | few
CASSQDIRGGPRGDTQYF | TGTGCCAGCAGCCAAGACATCCGGGGGGGGCCCAGGGGAGATACGCAGTATTTT | TRBJ2-3 | TRBV4-2 | TRBD2 | -
CASSPTRAGGNTIYF | TGCGCCAGCAGCCCCACCAGGGCCGGTGGAAACACCATATATTTT | TRBJ1-3 | TRBV5-1 | - | -
CASSPDSNNSPLHF | TGTGCCAGCAGCCCCGACAGTAATAATTCACCCCTCCACTTT | TRBJ1-6 | TRBV7-9 | - | -
CASSLLAGEADTQYF | TGTGCCAGCTCACTTTTAGCGGGAGAAGCAGATACGCAGTATTTT | TRBJ2-3 | TRBV18 | TRBD2 | -
CAWTEPWSNQPQHF | TGTGCCTGGACGGAGCCGTGGAGCAATCAGCCCCAGCATTTT | TRBJ1-5 | TRBV30 | - | -
CASSLTGNTEAFF | TGTGCCAGCAGCTTGACAGGGAACACTGAAGCTTTCTTT | TRBJ1-1 | TRBV11-3 | - | few
CASSPTRGHATNEKLFF | TGTGCCAGCTCACCAACCAGGGGCCATGCAACTAATGAAAAACTGTTTTTT | TRBJ1-4 | TRBV18 | - | -
CASSDHRLPMDEKLFF | TGTGCCAGCAGCGACCACAGGCTCCCAATGGATGAAAAACTGTTTTTT | TRBJ1-4 | TRBV2 | - | -
CASSQTSDDEQFF | TGTGCCAGCAGTCAGACTAGCGACGATGAGCAGTTCTTC | TRBJ2-1 | TRBV2 | TRBD2 | -
CASSPGQGSEAFF | TGCGCCAGCAGCCCGGGACAGGGGTCTGAAGCTTTCTTT | TRBJ1-1 | TRBV10-1 | TRBD1 | -
CASSIRRQAAFF | TGTGCCAGTAGTATAAGGCGCCAGGCAGCTTTCTTT | TRBJ1-1 | TRBV19 | - | -
CASSRDRGRDSPLHF | TGTGCCAGCAGCAGGGACAGGGGGCGTGATTCACCCCTCCACTTT | TRBJ1-6 | TRBV14 | TRBD1 | -
CASSPDRFEAFF | TGTGCCAGCTCACCCGACAGGTTTGAAGCTTTCTTT | TRBJ1-1 | TRBV18 | - | -
CASSVRDSRQETQYF | TGTGCCAGCAGCGTTAGGGACTCTCGGCAAGAGACCCAGTACTTC | TRBJ2-5 | TRBV9 | - | -
CASSQVGQGNYTF | TGTGCCAGCAGCCAAGTAGGACAGGGCAACTACACCTTC | TRBJ1-2 | TRBV14 | TRBD1 | -
CASKGLKGHQNTEAFF | TGTGCCAGCAAGGGGCTTAAGGGCCATCAGAACACTGAAGCTTTCTTT | TRBJ1-1 | TRBV3-1/TRBV3-2 | - | -
CASSPLGGGNSDTQYF | TGTGCCAGCAGTCCACTGGGCGGGGGAAATTCAGATACGCAGTATTTT | TRBJ2-3 | TRBV11-2 | TRBD2 | -
CASSQMGQGYEQYF | TGTGCCAGCAGCCAGATGGGACAGGGATACGAGCAGTACTTC | TRBJ2-7 | TRBV11-2 | TRBD1 | once
CAISESLSTTNEKLFF | TGTGCCATCAGTGAGTCGTTGTCCACAACTAATGAAAAACTGTTTTTT | TRBJ1-4 | TRBV10-3 | - | -
CANSLGYGREEQFF | TGTGCCAACAGCTTAGGATACGGGAGGGAAGAGCAGTTCTTC | TRBJ2-1 | TRBV11-3 | TRBD2 | -
CASSQDSLWGYTF | TGTGCCAGTAGCCAGGACAGCCTTTGGGGCTACACCTTC | TRBJ1-2 | TRBV19 | - | -
CASSRPGQGAVNTEAFF | TGTGCCAGCAGTCGACCGGGACAGGGGGCAGTGAACACTGAAGCTTTCTTT | TRBJ1-1 | TRBV6-6 | TRBD1 | -
CASSRTGRSTGELFF | TGTGCCAGCTCCCGGACAGGGAGGAGCACCGGGGAGCTGTTTTTT | TRBJ2-2 | TRBV25-1 | TRBD1 | -